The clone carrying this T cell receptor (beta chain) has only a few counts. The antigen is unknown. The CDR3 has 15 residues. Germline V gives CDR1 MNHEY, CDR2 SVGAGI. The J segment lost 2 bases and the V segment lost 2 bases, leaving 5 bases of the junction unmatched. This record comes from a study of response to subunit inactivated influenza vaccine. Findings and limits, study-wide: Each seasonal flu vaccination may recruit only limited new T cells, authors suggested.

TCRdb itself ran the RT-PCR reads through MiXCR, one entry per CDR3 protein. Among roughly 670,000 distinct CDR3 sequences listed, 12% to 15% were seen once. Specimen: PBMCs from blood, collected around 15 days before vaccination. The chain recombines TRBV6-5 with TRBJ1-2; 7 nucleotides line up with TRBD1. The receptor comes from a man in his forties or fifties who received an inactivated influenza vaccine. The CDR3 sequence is CASSYLGGENYGYTF. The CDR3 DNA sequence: TGTGCCAGCAGTTACCTAGGGGGCGAGAACTATGGCTACACCTTC.